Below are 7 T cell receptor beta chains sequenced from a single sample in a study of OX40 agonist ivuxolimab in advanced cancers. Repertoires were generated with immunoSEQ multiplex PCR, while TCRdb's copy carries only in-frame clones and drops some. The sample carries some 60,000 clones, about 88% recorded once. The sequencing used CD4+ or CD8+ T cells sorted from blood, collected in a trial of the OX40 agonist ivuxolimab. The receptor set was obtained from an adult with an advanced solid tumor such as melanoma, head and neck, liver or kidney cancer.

The CDR3 here is CASSRPLDTRAVGGYTF. The CDR3 DNA reads TGTGCCAGCTCCCGACCATTGGACACCCGTGCTGTAGGTGGCTACACCTTC. This rearrangement joins TRBV18 to TRBJ1-2; a possible D gene is TRBD1 (5 bases). Germline loops: CDR1 KGHSH, CDR2 LQKENI. This CDR3 contains 17 residues. Trimming shortened V by 6 bases and J by 7 bases, and 27 bases separated the two germline ends.

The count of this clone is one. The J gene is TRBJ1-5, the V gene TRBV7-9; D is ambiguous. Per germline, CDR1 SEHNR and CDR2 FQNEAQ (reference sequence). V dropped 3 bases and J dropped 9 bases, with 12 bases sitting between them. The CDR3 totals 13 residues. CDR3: CASSFGTHGPQHF. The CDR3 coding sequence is TGTGCCAGCAGCTTCGGAACGCATGGGCCCCAGCATTTT.

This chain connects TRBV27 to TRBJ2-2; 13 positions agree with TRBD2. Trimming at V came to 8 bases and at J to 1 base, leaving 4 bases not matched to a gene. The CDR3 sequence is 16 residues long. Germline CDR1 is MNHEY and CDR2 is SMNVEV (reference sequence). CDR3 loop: CASRLAGGVNTGELFF. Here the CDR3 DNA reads TGTGCCAGCCGACTAGCGGGGGGTGTGAACACCGGGGAGCTGTTTTTT.

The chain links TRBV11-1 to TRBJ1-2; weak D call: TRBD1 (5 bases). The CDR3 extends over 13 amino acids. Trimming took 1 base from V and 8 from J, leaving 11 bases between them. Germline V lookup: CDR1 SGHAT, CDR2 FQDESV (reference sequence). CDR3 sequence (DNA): TGTGCCAGCAGCTTAGGGGACCCGGGGGGCTACACCTTC. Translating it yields CASSLGDPGGYTF.

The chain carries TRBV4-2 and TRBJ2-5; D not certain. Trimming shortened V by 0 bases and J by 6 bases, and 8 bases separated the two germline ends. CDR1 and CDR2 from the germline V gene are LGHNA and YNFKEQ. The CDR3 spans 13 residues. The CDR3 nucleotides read TGTGCCAGCAGCCAAGAGGGGTCTAAGACCCAGTACTTC. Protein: CASSQEGSKTQYF.

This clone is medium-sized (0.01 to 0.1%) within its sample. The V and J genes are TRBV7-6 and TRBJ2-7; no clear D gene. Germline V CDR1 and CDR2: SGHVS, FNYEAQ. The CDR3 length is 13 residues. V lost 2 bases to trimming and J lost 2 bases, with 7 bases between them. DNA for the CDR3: TGTGCCAGCAGCTTAAGCAGTACCTACGAGCAGTACTTC. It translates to CASSLSSTYEQYF.

CDR3 nucleotides: TGTGCCAGCAGCCCGGGACAGGGGAGCTTTGACACTGAAGCTTTCTTT. This codes for CASSPGQGSFDTEAFF. The chain is built from TRBV7-9 and TRBJ1-1; the match to TRBD1 covers 10 bases. The CDR3 runs 16 residues. CDR1 and CDR2 from the germline V gene are SEHNR and FQNEAQ (reference sequence). J gave up 3 bases and V 5 bases, and 9 bases lay outside the gene matches.